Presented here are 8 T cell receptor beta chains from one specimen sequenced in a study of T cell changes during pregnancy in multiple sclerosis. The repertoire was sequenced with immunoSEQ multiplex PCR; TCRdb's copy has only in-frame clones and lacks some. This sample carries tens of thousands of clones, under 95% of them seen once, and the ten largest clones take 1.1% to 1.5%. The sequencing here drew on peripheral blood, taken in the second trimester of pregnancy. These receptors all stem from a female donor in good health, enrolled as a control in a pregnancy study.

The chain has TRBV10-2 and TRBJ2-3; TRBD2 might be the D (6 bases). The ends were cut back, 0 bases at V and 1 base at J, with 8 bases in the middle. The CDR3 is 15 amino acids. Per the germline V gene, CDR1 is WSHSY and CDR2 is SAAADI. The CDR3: CASSESPSGTDTQYF. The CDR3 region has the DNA TGCGCCAGCAGTGAGTCCCCTAGCGGCACAGATACGCAGTATTTT.

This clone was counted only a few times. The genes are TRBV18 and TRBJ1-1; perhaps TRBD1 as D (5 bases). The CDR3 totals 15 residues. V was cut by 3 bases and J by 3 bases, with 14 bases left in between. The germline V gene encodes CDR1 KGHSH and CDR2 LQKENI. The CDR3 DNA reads TGTGCCAGCTCACCGCAGGGTGTTGGGGACACTGAAGCTTTCTTT. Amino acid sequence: CASSPQGVGDTEAFF.

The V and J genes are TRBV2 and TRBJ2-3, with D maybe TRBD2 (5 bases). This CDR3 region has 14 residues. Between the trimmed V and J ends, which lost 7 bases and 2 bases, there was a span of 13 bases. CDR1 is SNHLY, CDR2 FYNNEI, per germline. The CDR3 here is CASIGGLLTDTQYF. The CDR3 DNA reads TGTGCCAGCATCGGCGGGCTACTCACAGATACGCAGTATTTT.

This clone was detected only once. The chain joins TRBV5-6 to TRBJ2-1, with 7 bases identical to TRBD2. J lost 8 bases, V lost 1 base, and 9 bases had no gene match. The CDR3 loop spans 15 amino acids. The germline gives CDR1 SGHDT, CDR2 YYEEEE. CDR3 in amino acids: CASSLSAGERDEQFF. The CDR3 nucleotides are TGTGCCAGCAGCTTGTCGGCGGGAGAACGAGATGAGCAGTTCTTC.

CDR3 sequence: CASSEHWRGGAPQETQYF. CDR3 nucleotide sequence: TGTGCCAGCAGTGAACACTGGCGGGGGGGGGCTCCCCAAGAGACCCAGTACTTC. The genes are TRBV2 and TRBJ2-5, with 9 bases matching TRBD2. This CDR3 is 18 amino acids long. J lost 1 base, V lost 2 bases, and 11 bases had no gene match. Germline V gene sequence: CDR1 SNHLY, CDR2 FYNNEI.

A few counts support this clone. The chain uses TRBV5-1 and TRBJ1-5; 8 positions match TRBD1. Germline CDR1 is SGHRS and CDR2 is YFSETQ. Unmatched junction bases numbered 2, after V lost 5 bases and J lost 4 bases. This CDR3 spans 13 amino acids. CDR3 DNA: TGCGCCAGCAGGACAGGGGATAATCAGCCCCAGCATTTT. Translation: CASRTGDNQPQHF.

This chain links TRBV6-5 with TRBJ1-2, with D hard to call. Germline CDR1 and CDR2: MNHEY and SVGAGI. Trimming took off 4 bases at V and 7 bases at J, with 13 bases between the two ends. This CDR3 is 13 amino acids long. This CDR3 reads CASSFRERGGYTF. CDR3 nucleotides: TGTGCCAGCAGTTTCCGGGAGAGAGGTGGCTACACCTTC.

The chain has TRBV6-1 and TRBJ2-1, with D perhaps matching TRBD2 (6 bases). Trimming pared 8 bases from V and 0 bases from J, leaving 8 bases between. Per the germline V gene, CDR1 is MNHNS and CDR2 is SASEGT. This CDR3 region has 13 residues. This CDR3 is CASRDSSYNEQFF. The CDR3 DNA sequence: TGTGCCAGCCGGGACTCCTCCTACAATGAGCAGTTCTTC.